This TCR beta chain was identified during a study of cytomegalovirus exposure and HLA in healthy donors. Overall study results and limits: The likely explanation for a cluster of highly shared sequence variants was sequencing artifact.

The CDR3 is made up of 16 amino acids. Germline V gene data show CDR1 as MNHEY and CDR2 as SMNVEV (reference sequence). Notes on this clone: Its antigen is not known.

The PCR had 60 Vbeta and 13 Jbeta primers. Generated by immunoSEQ multiplex PCR, the TCRdb table keeps only in-frame clones and is missing some. Of roughly 130,000 clones detected, over 75% appear once; the ten largest clones hold under 6%. This chain joins TRBV27 and TRBJ2-5; perhaps TRBD1 as D (6 bases). The DNA end favors TRBJ2-7, so the J call may be wrong. Sequencing used PBMCs. The sequence derives from a woman in her 40s in good health and CMV-seropositive. Here the CDR3 reads CASSRRTPQGPNEQYF. DNA for the CDR3: TGTGCCAGCAGCCGTCGTACGCCACAGGGTCCCAACGAGCAGTACTTC.